One and the same sample provided the 29 T cell receptor beta chains below, sequenced in a study of metastatic and nonmetastatic thyroid tumors. MiXCR re-clonotyped the PCR reads for TCRdb. The table includes tens of thousands of clones, 25% detected once. Thyroid surgery was performed in patients who had received no treatment beforehand. The sequenced sample consisted of blood. These receptors came from a female donor with papillary thyroid cancer or a benign thyroid nodule (not recorded which). Some clones in this sample may be carry-over from other donors' samples.

As for this clone: Since the CDR3 does not end with the conserved phenylalanine or tryptophan, this likely comes from a read error. The chain joins TRBV7-3 to TRBJ1-5; D is undetermined. This CDR3 contains 13 residues. Germline values: CDR1 SGHTA, CDR2 FQGTGA. The CDR3 nucleotides read TGTGCCAGCAGCTTATCTCAAAATCTGCCCCAGCATTTG. The encoded protein is CASSLSQNLPQHL.

In its sample, this clone was seen many times. The chain employs TRBV6-4 and TRBJ1-1; 7 nucleotides align to TRBD1. V lost 1 base to trimming and J lost 1 base; unmatched junction nucleotides: 6. Per germline, CDR1 MRHNA and CDR2 SNTAGT. CDR3 length equals 16 residues. The CDR3 nucleotides are TGTGCCAGCAGTGACTTCACCGGGACAGCGAACACTGAAGCTTTCTTT. Residues: CASSDFTGTANTEAFF.

This clone was seen repeatedly, ten times or more. V and J are TRBV14 and TRBJ2-7, with TRBD1 matching over 8 bases. Trimming took 0 bases from V and 3 from J; bases not matched to a gene: 19. The CDR3 has 20 residues. The germline V gene encodes CDR1 SGHDN and CDR2 FVKESK. The DNA for the CDR3 is TGTGCCAGCAGCCAAGAAGGCTCACTGACAGGGGCGTTTCCCCTCTACGAGCAGTACTTC. Protein sequence: CASSQEGSLTGAFPLYEQYF.

This clone has ten or more counts. V usage is TRBV28 and J usage is TRBJ2-3; TRBD2 is a possible D gene (6 bases). V lost 5 bases and J 2 bases, leaving 11 bases between the germline ends. Germline CDR1 MDHEN, CDR2 SYDVKM. This CDR3 region has 14 residues. The CDR3 DNA reads TGTGCCAGCAGTCCACGGACTAACACAGATACGCAGTATTTT. This translates into CASSPRTNTDTQYF.

This clone was seen ten or more times. This rearrangement joins TRBV28 to TRBJ1-5; D remains unclear. Deletions cut 3 bases from V and 0 bases from J, with 15 bases between. Germline assignment: CDR1 MDHEN and CDR2 SYDVKM. The CDR3 is 17 residues long. The CDR3 is CASSFGKQPYSNQPQHF. Here the CDR3 DNA reads TGTGCCAGCAGTTTCGGAAAGCAGCCCTATAGCAATCAGCCCCAGCATTTT.

This clone came up many times. The chain is built from TRBV7-8 and TRBJ2-1; 7 positions match TRBD1. This CDR3 has 15 amino acids. The germline V gene has CDR1 SGHVS and CDR2 FQNEAQ. The V gene end was trimmed by 4 bases and the J gene end by 1 base; junction bases not matched to a gene: 4. CDR3 DNA sequence: TGTGCCAGCAGCTCTGACAGGGCGTCCTACAATGAGCAGTTCTTC. It yields the protein CASSSDRASYNEQFF.

This clone was found a few times. The V and J genes are TRBV28 and TRBJ2-7; D gene ambiguous. Trimming took off 1 base at V and 0 bases at J, with 10 bases between the two ends. This CDR3 region has 15 residues. Germline CDR1 MDHEN, CDR2 SYDVKM. In nucleotides, the CDR3 is TGTGCCAGCAGTTTATCTTATAAGGGCTCCTACGAGCAGTACTTC. Translated, it gives CASSLSYKGSYEQYF.

A note on this clone: Germline and junction disagree at one end, which may indicate a read error. The chain links TRBV28 to TRBJ2-1; D not certain. CDR3 size: 13 residues. From germline, CDR1 is MDHEN and CDR2 SYDVKM. The CDR3 reads CASSTTESNERFF. CDR3 nucleotide sequence: TGTGCCAGCTCTACGACGGAATCCAATGAGCGGTTCTTC.

This clone is categorized as medium-sized. This chain joins TRBV5-1 and TRBJ1-2; no firm D call. The CDR3 runs 13 residues. Between the trimmed V and J ends, which lost 0 bases and 8 bases, there was a span of 11 bases. CDR1 and CDR2 (germline): SGHRS, YFSETQ. CDR3 sequence reads: CASSLDGHEGYTF. The CDR3 region has the DNA TGCGCCAGCAGCTTGGATGGGCACGAAGGCTACACCTTC.

As to this clone: This may stem from a read error, because a much larger clone lies one nucleotide away. The chain combines TRBV5-5 with TRBJ2-1, with 10 bases that match TRBD2. The germline V gene encodes CDR1 SGHKS and CDR2 YYEKEE (reference sequence). The CDR3 consists of 15 residues. The CDR3 spells CTSRLAGGSYNEQFF. CDR3 coding DNA: TGTACCAGCAGGTTAGCGGGGGGCTCCTACAATGAGCAGTTCTTC.

This clone was detected ten times or more. The V and J genes are TRBV4-1 and TRBJ2-3; TRBD1 matches 7 bases. The germline V gene encodes CDR1 MGHRA and CDR2 YSYEKL. The CDR3 length is 16 residues. The J segment lost 6 bases and the V segment lost 2 bases, leaving 11 bases of the junction unmatched. CDR3 nucleotide sequence: TGCGCCAGCAGCCAACCCAGACAGGGCGACCGGGATACGCAGTATTTT. Protein sequence: CASSQPRQGDRDTQYF.

In this sample, this clone turned up once. The chain recombines TRBV20-1 with TRBJ1-1, with no clear D. CDR3 size: 12 residues. V was shortened by 6 bases and J by 4 bases, with 12 bases between the two germline ends. In germline, CDR1 is DFQATT, CDR2 SNEGSKA (reference sequence). This CDR3 reads CSAKGRGTEAFF. The DNA for the CDR3 is TGCAGTGCGAAAGGACGTGGCACTGAAGCTTTCTTT.

Many counts were recorded for this clone. V gene TRBV5-6 combines with J gene TRBJ2-7; 9 bases are a match to TRBD1. Germline values: CDR1 SGHDT, CDR2 YYEEEE. J was trimmed by 8 bases and V by 3 bases; bases with no gene match: 9. CDR3 size: 14 residues. The CDR3: CASSSRDRELKQYF. In nucleotides, the CDR3 is TGTGCCAGCAGCTCCCGGGACAGGGAATTGAAGCAGTACTTC.

This clone was recorded many times. The rearrangement uses TRBV5-5 and TRBJ2-7, with D possibly TRBD2 on 6 matching bases. V was shortened by 6 bases and J by 6 bases, with 16 bases between the two germline ends. The germline V gene encodes CDR1 SGHKS and CDR2 YYEKEE (reference sequence). CDR3 size: 13 residues. This chain's CDR3 is CASISTRESEQYF. The CDR3 DNA reads TGTGCCAGCATCTCTACCCGGGAGTCCGAGCAGTACTTC.

Ten or more counts support this clone. V gene TRBV20-1 combines with J gene TRBJ2-1; D gene uncertain. The CDR3 spans 18 residues. Trimming cost V 0 bases and J 0 bases, with 18 bases left between them. Germline V gives CDR1 DFQATT, CDR2 SNEGSKA (reference sequence). This CDR3 is CSARDELRPGSSYNEQFF. The CDR3 coding sequence is TGCAGTGCTAGAGATGAACTCCGACCCGGTAGCTCCTACAATGAGCAGTTCTTC.

In the case of this clone: The final CDR3 position lacks the conserved phenylalanine or tryptophan, pointing to a likely read error. The DNA is left out, because the CDR3 cannot be placed on it with certainty; the CDR3 is given as TCRdb lists it. The CDR3 loop reads CASTSSANTWELLY. This sequence joins TRBV6-1 and TRBJ2-2. CDR1 is MNHNS and CDR2 is SASEGT in the germline V gene. The CDR3 has 14 amino acids, counting both end residues.

There are many counts of this clone. This may arise from a read error, as a much more abundant clone is one base away. The chain carries TRBV6-2 or TRBV6-3 and TRBJ1-1; D uncertain. The CDR3 sequence is 12 residues long. Trimming took off 2 bases at V and 9 bases at J, with 10 bases between the two ends. Germline loops: CDR1 MNHEY, CDR2 SVGEGT. CDR3 bases: TGTGCCAGCAGTTACGCAGCTAGTCAAGCTTTCTTT. Translation gives CASSYAASQAFF.

The chain is built from TRBV5-1 and TRBJ1-6; D may be TRBD1 (5 bases). CDR1 SGHRS and CDR2 YFSETQ come from the germline V gene. This CDR3 has 18 amino acids. V was shortened by 1 base and J by 7 bases, with 21 bases between the two germline ends. The CDR3 spells CASSLSAIGVSMNSPLHF. The CDR3, as DNA: TGCGCCAGCAGCTTGTCTGCAATAGGGGTCTCCATGAATTCACCCCTCCACTTT.

There are many counts of this clone. Possible read error: a much larger clone is one base away. The CDR3 nucleotides read TGTGCCAGCACCGACTCGACAGGGAGTTCCTACGGGCAGTACTTC. Amino acids: CASTDSTGSSYGQYF. The chain links TRBV28 to TRBJ2-7, with 7 bases matching TRBD1. The CDR3 consists of 15 residues. Germline V gene lookup returns CDR1 MDHEN and CDR2 SYDVKM.

At least ten counts were recorded for this clone. The V call is TRBV7-3, the J call TRBJ2-3, with 14 positions matching TRBD2. The length of the CDR3 is 18 residues. Germline CDR1 SGHTA, CDR2 FQGTGA. V trimming: 6 bases; J trimming: 2 bases; junction bases outside the gene matches: 10. The DNA for the CDR3 is TGTGCCAGCAGTCCAGGGACTAGCGGGAGTACCACCACAGATACGCAGTATTTT. Translating gives CASSPGTSGSTTTDTQYF.

This clone was observed many times. The conserved phenylalanine or tryptophan normally closing the CDR3 is absent here, so this likely arose from a read error. The CDR3 here is CASSRWDSGANVLTL. CDR3 DNA sequence: TGTGCCAGCAGTCGTTGGGATTCCGGGGCCAACGTCCTGACTCTC. This chain joins TRBV12-3 or TRBV12-4 and TRBJ2-6, with D unresolved. Trimming removed 5 bases at V and 4 bases at J, with 12 bases between. The CDR3 loop spans 15 amino acids.

By share, this clone ranks as medium-sized. This rearrangement joins TRBV6-1 to TRBJ2-7, with 11 nucleotides matching TRBD2. CDR1 is MNHNS, CDR2 SASEGT, per germline. V dropped 6 bases and J dropped 4; count of bases not matched to a gene: 8. The CDR3 loop spans 15 amino acids. The CDR3 loop reads CASSVTTSGTYEQYF. CDR3 in DNA: TGTGCCAGCAGCGTCACGACTAGCGGGACTTACGAGCAGTACTTC.

In its sample, this clone was seen many times. The V and J genes are TRBV12-3 or TRBV12-4 and TRBJ2-5; D not certain. This CDR3 comprises 11 residues. Between the trimmed V and J ends, which lost 3 bases and 6 bases, there was a span of 5 bases. CDR3 nucleotide sequence: TGTGCCAGCAGTTTTCGGCAGACCCAGTACTTC. Translation: CASSFRQTQYF.

The rearrangement joins TRBV6-2 or TRBV6-3 to TRBJ2-2; 9 bases are a match to TRBD1. V gave up 2 bases and J gave up 6 bases; unmatched junction bases: 7. Germline V gene lookup returns CDR1 MNHEY and CDR2 SVGEGT. This CDR3 contains 16 residues. CDR3 sequence reads: CASSYPGQGYAGELFF. As DNA, the CDR3 is TGTGCCAGCAGTTACCCGGGACAGGGTTACGCCGGGGAGCTGTTTTTT.

The table lists this clone with many counts. V and J are TRBV19 and TRBJ2-3; 9 nucleotides align to TRBD2. V gave up 5 bases and J gave up 4 bases; unmatched junction bases: 4. The CDR3 extends over 14 amino acids. Looked up from germline, CDR1 is LNHDA and CDR2 is SQIVND (reference sequence). The CDR3 is CASSGGRGADTQYF. In DNA, the CDR3 is TGTGCCAGTAGTGGCGGGAGGGGGGCAGATACGCAGTATTTT. Full variable domain (outside the CDR3, taken from reference TRBV19 and TRBJ2-3): DGGITQSPKYLFRKEGQNVTLSCEQNLNHDAMYWYRQDPGQGLRLIYYSQIVNDFQKGDIAEGYSVSREKKESFPLTVTSAQKNPTAFYLCASSGGRGADTQYFGPGTRLTVL.

This chain joins TRBV7-8 and TRBJ1-4; 7 positions agree with TRBD1. The V gene end was trimmed by 5 bases and the J gene end by 7 bases; junction bases not matched to a gene: 7. This CDR3 comprises 14 residues. Germline assignment: CDR1 SGHVS and CDR2 FQNEAQ. CDR3 loop: CASSKTGRSEKLFF. CDR3 coding DNA: TGTGCCAGCAGCAAGACAGGGAGGAGTGAAAAACTGTTTTTT.

The rearrangement links TRBV20-1 to TRBJ2-3; either TRBD1 or TRBD2 may fit D (5 bases each). The V end lost 4 bases, the J end lost 10 bases, and 21 bases lay between the germline ends. Germline V gene lookup returns CDR1 DFQATT and CDR2 SNEGSKA (reference sequence). The CDR3 runs to 14 residues. The CDR3 sequence is CSATEGQGTVPQYF. DNA of the CDR3: TGCAGTGCTACAGAGGGGCAGGGAACAGTTCCGCAGTATTTT.

This clone was seen ten or more times. The same CDR3 can be traced to other DNA sequences in this sample. J is TRBJ1-6 and V is TRBV20-1; TRBD1 agrees at 8 bases. This CDR3 has 14 residues. The germline V gene has CDR1 DFQATT and CDR2 SNEGSKA (reference sequence). Here the CDR3 reads CSAQPGQVDSPLHF. The CDR3 DNA is TGCAGCGCTCAACCGGGACAGGTTGATTCACCCCTCCACTTT.

This clone has just a few counts. Mismatch with germline at one junction end may stem from a read error. J is TRBJ2-7 and V is TRBV28; 9 nucleotides align to TRBD2. Germline-derived CDR1 and CDR2 are MDHEN and SYDVKM. This CDR3 is built from 15 residues. CDR3 nucleotides: TGTGCCAGCAGTCGGGGCGGGAGGGCCTCCTACGATCAGTACTTC. Amino acid sequence: CASSRGGRASYDQYF.